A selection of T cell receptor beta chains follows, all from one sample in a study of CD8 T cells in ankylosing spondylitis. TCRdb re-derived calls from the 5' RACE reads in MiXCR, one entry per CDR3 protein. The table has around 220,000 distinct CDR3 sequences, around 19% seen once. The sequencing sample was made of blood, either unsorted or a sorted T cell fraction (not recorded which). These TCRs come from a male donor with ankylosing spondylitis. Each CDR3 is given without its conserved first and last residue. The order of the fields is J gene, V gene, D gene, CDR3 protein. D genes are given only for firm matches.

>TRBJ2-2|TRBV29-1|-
SVENHPSRTRTDTGELF
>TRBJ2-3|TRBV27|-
ASSLGLTDTQY
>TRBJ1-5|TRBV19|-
ASQDTFKGSNQPQH
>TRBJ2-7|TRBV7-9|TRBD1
ASSLSGPGGEQY
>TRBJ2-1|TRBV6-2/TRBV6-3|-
AIGTPNEQF
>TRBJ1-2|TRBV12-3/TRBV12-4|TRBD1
ASSFSGTGGGGYT
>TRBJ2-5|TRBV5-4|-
ASSDPPEETQY
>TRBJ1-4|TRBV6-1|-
ASSLGTVGEKLF
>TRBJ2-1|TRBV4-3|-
ASSPSGRGNYNEQF
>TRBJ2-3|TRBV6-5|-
ASSYFGSTDTQY
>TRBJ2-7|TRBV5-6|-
ASSPGGLPAYEQY
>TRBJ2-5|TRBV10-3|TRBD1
AISEDARTGVLTQY
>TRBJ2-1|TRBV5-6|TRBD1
ASSLRTGGYNEQF
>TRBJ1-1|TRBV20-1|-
SARGGGHTEAF